This T cell receptor beta chain comes out of a study of T cells in narcolepsy. Trimming took off 11 bases at V and 2 bases at J, with 17 bases between the two ends. The germline V gene has CDR1 SNHLY and CDR2 FYNNEI. This CDR3 contains 14 residues. The assay was immunoSEQ multiplex PCR, and TCRdb's table has in-frame clones only and misses some. The table records around 22,000 clones, roughly four fifths of them present only once. This clonotype was sampled from a human donor in good health. The rearrangement joins TRBV2 to TRBJ2-3; maybe TRBD2 (6 bases). Sample: memory (CD45RA-) CD4+ T cells from blood. The DNA for the CDR3 is TGTGCCCAAGCACGGGACTCACACACAGATACGCAGTATTTT. It encodes CAQARDSHTDTQYF.